This TCR beta chain comes out of a study of blood T cell repertoires in COVID-19. Study-level information: The United States, Italy and Spain supplied acute and convalescent COVID-19 samples.

Per the germline V gene, CDR1 is SNHLY and CDR2 is FYNNEI. The CDR3 sequence is 14 residues long. Trimming left V 5 bases short and J 5 bases short, with 13 bases between. The repertoire was sequenced with immunoSEQ multiplex PCR; TCRdb's copy has only in-frame clones and lacks some. The sample shows about 360,000 clones, 81% of them seen only once. This TCR was sampled from a human donor with acute or convalescent COVID-19. The donor label of this sample is uncertain. This chain connects TRBV2 to TRBJ1-5; possibly TRBD1 for D (6 bases). Sequences were obtained from peripheral blood. The CDR3, as DNA: TGTGCCAGCAGTAAACAGGGATCGGATCAGCCCCAGCATTTT. Encoded protein: CASSKQGSDQPQHF.